Sequencing of this TCR beta chain was carried out in a study of blood T cell repertoires in COVID-19. Study at large: PBMCs, B-cell-depleted T cells, or T cells provided the cDNA or gDNA that made up the material.

Clones were sequenced by immunoSEQ multiplex PCR, and TCRdb holds only the in-frame ones, with some missing. The table includes approximately 72,000 clones, 86% detected once. Trimming took 4 bases from V and 4 from J; bases not matched to a gene: 6. CDR1 SGHRS and CDR2 YFSETQ come from the germline V gene. The CDR3 is 15 amino acids. The chain couples TRBV5-1 to TRBJ2-7, with 12 bases fitting TRBD1. The TCR was taken from a woman aged 55 to 70 with acute or convalescent COVID-19. The specimen sequenced was peripheral blood. The CDR3, as DNA: TGCGCCAGCAGCGTCGGGACAGGGGGCGGGTACGAGCAGTACTTC. Translating gives CASSVGTGGGYEQYF.